A selection of T cell receptor beta chains follows, all from one sample in a study of shared clonotypes between healthy human individuals. The method was immunoSEQ multiplex PCR; TCRdb's version includes in-frame clones alone and lacks a portion of them. The sample consists of 800,000 or so clones, roughly 96% of them appearing once. The sample taken for sequencing was naive CD8+ T cells sorted from blood. The receptors originated from a man younger than 45 in good health. Both conserved end residues are trimmed from each CDR3. Fields, in order: V gene, J gene, CDR3 protein.

V gene: TRBV6-5
J gene: TRBJ2-7
CDR3 protein: ASRGSYEQY

V gene: TRBV7-6
J gene: TRBJ2-1
CDR3 protein: ASSLALRLAGNTSSYNEQF

V gene: TRBV2
J gene: TRBJ2-3
CDR3 protein: ASIRSTDTQY

V gene: TRBV27
J gene: TRBJ2-5
CDR3 protein: ASTPGPGKGETQY

V gene: TRBV27
J gene: TRBJ2-2
CDR3 protein: ASSGSGELF

V gene: TRBV18
J gene: TRBJ2-5
CDR3 protein: ASSPWGGEPSQETQY

V gene: TRBV29-1
J gene: TRBJ1-4
CDR3 protein: SVSTGGRGEKLF

V gene: TRBV5-1
J gene: TRBJ2-2
CDR3 protein: ASGPEGATGELF

V gene: TRBV27
J gene: TRBJ1-1
CDR3 protein: ASSPEGLNTEAF

V gene: TRBV7-9
J gene: TRBJ2-2
CDR3 protein: ASSVRVDTGELF

V gene: TRBV10-3
J gene: TRBJ2-7
CDR3 protein: ASAPPPQSVSRYEQY

V gene: TRBV19
J gene: TRBJ2-2
CDR3 protein: ASTWEGPGELF

V gene: TRBV11-2
J gene: TRBJ2-2
CDR3 protein: ASSWGLAGVHTGELF

V gene: TRBV6-6
J gene: TRBJ2-7
CDR3 protein: ASSYSRLNEQY

V gene: TRBV11-2
J gene: TRBJ2-5
CDR3 protein: ASSLRETQY

V gene: TRBV5-1
J gene: TRBJ2-1
CDR3 protein: ASSPLGPGVEQF

V gene: TRBV28
J gene: TRBJ2-3
CDR3 protein: ASCSSGSTDTQY

V gene: TRBV11-2
J gene: TRBJ2-1
CDR3 protein: ASSLGQGVYNEQF

V gene: TRBV10-2
J gene: TRBJ2-5
CDR3 protein: ASSDPRRGRQETQY

V gene: TRBV7-9
J gene: TRBJ2-1
CDR3 protein: ASSLSSRDSPVNNEQF

V gene: TRBV4-3
J gene: TRBJ2-1
CDR3 protein: ASSQEPGGVNNEQF

V gene: TRBV7-9
J gene: TRBJ2-5
CDR3 protein: ASVIIGARGIETQY

V gene: TRBV12-5
J gene: TRBJ2-1
CDR3 protein: ASGFGTVDEQF

V gene: TRBV7-9
J gene: TRBJ2-1
CDR3 protein: ASSLSLPPNEQF

V gene: TRBV18
J gene: TRBJ1-1
CDR3 protein: ASSPEQGFTEAF

V gene: TRBV7-6
J gene: TRBJ2-6
CDR3 protein: ASSLAETENVLT

V gene: TRBV5-1
J gene: TRBJ2-4
CDR3 protein: ASSPGLAGDPAKNIQY

V gene: TRBV19
J gene: TRBJ2-1
CDR3 protein: ASGWGLYNEQF

V gene: TRBV6-6
J gene: TRBJ1-2
CDR3 protein: ASTPPRASGYGYT

V gene: TRBV6-1
J gene: TRBJ1-1
CDR3 protein: ASSVDREGNTEAF

V gene: TRBV14
J gene: TRBJ1-1
CDR3 protein: ASSQEIDRMNTEAF

V gene: TRBV9
J gene: TRBJ2-5
CDR3 protein: ASSDAGGGQETQY

V gene: TRBV7-9
J gene: TRBJ2-2
CDR3 protein: ASSLVWEVPANTGELF

V gene: TRBV7-8
J gene: TRBJ2-5
CDR3 protein: ASSLWSSGETQY

V gene: TRBV7-6
J gene: TRBJ2-2
CDR3 protein: ASSSSGTGMTGELF

V gene: TRBV10-2
J gene: TRBJ1-2
CDR3 protein: ASSESGAYWGYT

V gene: TRBV7-9
J gene: TRBJ2-7
CDR3 protein: ASSLAGIYEQY

V gene: TRBV11-3
J gene: TRBJ2-7
CDR3 protein: ASSLGSGSYEQY

V gene: TRBV7-9
J gene: TRBJ2-7
CDR3 protein: ASSFTSGDYEQY

V gene: TRBV7-9
J gene: TRBJ2-2
CDR3 protein: ASSFAGQGTGELF

V gene: TRBV9
J gene: TRBJ2-7
CDR3 protein: ASGGSSVDEQY

V gene: TRBV6-6
J gene: TRBJ2-1
CDR3 protein: ASSPLAGGFNEQF

V gene: TRBV9
J gene: TRBJ1-5
CDR3 protein: ASSPGQGENQPQH

V gene: TRBV6-4
J gene: TRBJ2-3
CDR3 protein: ARASWCTDTQY

V gene: TRBV7-8
J gene: TRBJ2-7
CDR3 protein: ASRITSGSYEQY

V gene: TRBV27
J gene: TRBJ2-3
CDR3 protein: ASSFGGDTQY

V gene: TRBV27
J gene: TRBJ2-5
CDR3 protein: ASRLEWGSKTQY

V gene: TRBV7-8
J gene: TRBJ1-5
CDR3 protein: ASSLVGTGVSNQPQH

V gene: TRBV11-2
J gene: TRBJ2-3
CDR3 protein: ASSNEREGLDTQY

V gene: TRBV4-1
J gene: TRBJ2-2
CDR3 protein: ASSQASGPGELF

V gene: TRBV5-1
J gene: TRBJ2-1
CDR3 protein: ASSPPGSNEQF

V gene: TRBV28
J gene: TRBJ2-7
CDR3 protein: ASTLTDGRSEQY

V gene: TRBV18
J gene: TRBJ2-1
CDR3 protein: ASSPASSSYNEQF

V gene: TRBV7-9
J gene: TRBJ1-1
CDR3 protein: ASSPDPNTEAF

V gene: TRBV12-5
J gene: TRBJ2-3
CDR3 protein: ASGSGRDTQY

V gene: TRBV15
J gene: TRBJ2-7
CDR3 protein: ATSELAGGLYEQY

V gene: TRBV13
J gene: TRBJ2-7
CDR3 protein: ASSYGTGISGEQY

V gene: TRBV5-5
J gene: TRBJ1-2
CDR3 protein: ASSYGPNYGYT

V gene: TRBV6-5
J gene: TRBJ1-5
CDR3 protein: ASSPPGPNQPQH